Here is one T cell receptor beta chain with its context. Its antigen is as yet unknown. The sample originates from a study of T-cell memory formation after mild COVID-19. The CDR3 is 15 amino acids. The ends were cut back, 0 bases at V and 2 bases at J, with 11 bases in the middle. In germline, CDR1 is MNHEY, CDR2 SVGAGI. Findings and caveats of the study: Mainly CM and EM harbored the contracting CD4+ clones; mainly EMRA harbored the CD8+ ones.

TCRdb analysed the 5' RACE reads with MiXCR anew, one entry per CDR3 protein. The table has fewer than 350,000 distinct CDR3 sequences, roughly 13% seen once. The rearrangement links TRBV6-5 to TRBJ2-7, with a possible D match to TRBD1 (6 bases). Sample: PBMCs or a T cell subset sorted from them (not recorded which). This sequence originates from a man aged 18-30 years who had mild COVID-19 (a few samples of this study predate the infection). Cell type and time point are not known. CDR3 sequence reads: CASSYSGASAYEQYF. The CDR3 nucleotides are TGTGCCAGCAGTTACTCGGGGGCTTCGGCCTACGAGCAGTACTTC.